The rows below give T cell receptor beta chains drawn from one sample of a study of blood T cell repertoires in COVID-19. Assay: immunoSEQ multiplex PCR; the TCRdb copy retains only in-frame clones and omits some. The sample carries about 120,000 clones, 85% to 90% recorded once. The sequenced sample was peripheral blood. The receptor source for this set is a man older than 75 with acute or convalescent COVID-19. Each CDR3 is given with its conserved first and last residue. A D gene is named only where the DNA matches it firmly. Clone size is stated in some rows and not others, as once, few, many or a class when expanded.

.	TRBV19	TRBJ1-5	.	CASSMAGSNQPQHF	TGTGCCAGTAGTATGGCGGGGTCCAATCAGCCCCAGCATTTT
few	TRBV12-5	TRBJ1-1	.	CASGLGGGVGTEAFF	TGTGCTAGTGGTTTGGGAGGGGGGGTCGGCACTGAAGCTTTCTTT
.	TRBV6-5	TRBJ1-2	.	CASTSPAGYGYTF	TGTGCCAGCACCTCCCCCGCGGGTTATGGCTACACCTTC
.	TRBV27	TRBJ2-2	TRBD2	CASSLYSVGGTANTGELFF	TGTGCCAGCAGTTTATACTCGGTGGGGGGGACCGCGAACACCGGGGAGCTGTTTTTT
.	TRBV5-1	TRBJ1-2	TRBD1	CASSSDRAGYGYTF	TGCGCCAGCAGCTCAGACAGGGCTGGCTATGGCTACACCTTC
.	TRBV2	TRBJ1-4	.	CASSEARGQLFF	TGTGCCAGCAGTGAAGCTCGGGGTCAGCTGTTTTTT
.	TRBV5-1	TRBJ2-1	TRBD2	CASSLVGPSGQGEQFF	TGCGCCAGCAGCTTGGTTGGCCCTAGCGGGCAAGGCGAGCAGTTCTTC
.	TRBV28	TRBJ1-5	.	CASREGNQPQHF	TGTGCCAGCAGGGAGGGCAATCAGCCCCAGCATTTT
.	TRBV7-8	TRBJ2-7	.	CASSFMRDNYEQYF	TGTGCCAGCAGCTTTATGCGGGATAACTACGAGCAGTACTTC
.	TRBV9	TRBJ1-5	TRBD1	CASSPDRGNQPQHF	TGTGCCAGCAGCCCGGACAGGGGCAATCAGCCCCAGCATTTT
once	TRBV30	TRBJ2-3	.	CAWTYGGYSDTQYF	TGTGCCTGGACCTACGGCGGGTATTCAGATACGCAGTATTTT
.	TRBV2	TRBJ1-6	TRBD1	CASSIRTGSNSPLHF	TGTGCCAGCAGTATACGGACAGGCAGTAATTCACCCCTCCACTTT
.	TRBV7-3	TRBJ2-1	.	CASSPDRSNEQFF	TGTGCCAGCAGCCCTGACAGGTCCAATGAGCAGTTCTTC
.	TRBV19	TRBJ2-2	.	CASSINGANTGELFF	TGTGCCAGTAGTATAAACGGGGCGAACACCGGGGAGCTGTTTTTT
.	TRBV7-2	TRBJ1-2	.	CASSLQGHYGGYTF	TGTGCCAGCAGCTTACAGGGGCATTACGGTGGCTACACCTTC
few	TRBV24-1	TRBJ1-2	TRBD1	CATSEQGQGRGYGYTF	TGTGCCACCAGTGAACAGGGACAGGGCCGTGGGTATGGCTACACCTTC
.	TRBV5-1	TRBJ2-1	TRBD1	CASSLASRTGNEQFF	TGCGCCAGCAGCTTGGCCTCTAGGACAGGGAATGAGCAGTTCTTC
.	TRBV7-9	TRBJ1-2	.	CASSKILYGYTF	TGTGCCAGCAGCAAAATCTTGTATGGCTACACCTTC
few	TRBV6-5	TRBJ2-7	.	CASSIRDTGSYEQYF	TGTGCCAGCAGTATCCGGGACACCGGGTCCTACGAGCAGTACTTC
.	TRBV19	TRBJ2-1	TRBD2	CASSPDGLARRNEQFF	TGTGCCAGTAGCCCAGACGGACTAGCGAGAAGGAATGAGCAGTTCTTC
.	TRBV6-6	TRBJ1-6	.	CASSPKTSNNSPLHF	TGTGCCAGCAGTCCTAAGACAAGCAATAATTCACCCCTCCACTTT
.	TRBV5-5	TRBJ1-5	.	CASSQMTGLNQPQHF	TGTGCCAGCAGCCAGATGACAGGACTCAATCAGCCCCAGCATTTT
.	TRBV30	TRBJ1-4	.	CAWSKGRFGEKLFF	TGTGCCTGGAGTAAAGGGAGGTTCGGAGAAAAACTGTTTTTT
.	TRBV30	TRBJ1-1	.	CAWSVPPGWTEAFF	TGTGCCTGGAGTGTCCCCCCCGGGTGGACTGAAGCTTTCTTT
.	TRBV27	TRBJ1-3	.	CASSFSGVSGNTIYF	TGTGCCAGCAGTTTCTCGGGGGTGTCTGGAAACACCATATATTTT
once	TRBV19	TRBJ1-2	TRBD1	CASSIAGTGGYGYTF	TGTGCCAGTAGTATTGCCGGGACAGGTGGCTATGGCTACACCTTC
.	TRBV7-8	TRBJ2-2	.	CASSLAQAGELFF	TGTGCCAGCAGCTTAGCCCAGGCCGGGGAGCTGTTTTTT
.	TRBV7-2	TRBJ2-7	TRBD2	CASSATGTSGSYEQYF	TGTGCCAGCAGCGCCACCGGGACTAGCGGGAGCTACGAGCAGTACTTC
.	TRBV7-9	TRBJ1-1	.	CASSRAATEAFF	TGTGCCAGCAGCCGAGCTGCCACTGAAGCTTTCTTT
.	TRBV7-9	TRBJ1-1	.	CASSLGQQNTEAFF	TGTGCCAGCAGCTTAGGGCAACAGAACACTGAAGCTTTCTTT
.	TRBV18	TRBJ1-2	.	CASSPQGFSYGYTF	TGTGCCAGCTCACCACAGGGGTTCTCCTATGGCTACACCTTC
.	TRBV6-5	TRBJ1-2	.	CASSYSRGHGYTF	TGTGCCAGCAGTTACTCGAGAGGGCATGGCTACACCTTC
few	TRBV7-9	TRBJ2-5	.	CASSFTAGSETQYF	TGTGCCAGCAGCTTTACTGCAGGGTCGGAGACCCAGTACTTC
once	TRBV7-9	TRBJ1-4	.	CASSSLQATNEKLFF	TGTGCCAGCAGCTCGTTACAGGCAACTAATGAAAAACTGTTTTTT
.	TRBV5-1	TRBJ1-6	.	CASSLEGVGSPLHF	TGCGCCAGCAGCTTGGAGGGGGTTGGGTCACCCCTCCACTTT
.	TRBV7-2	TRBJ2-4	TRBD2	CASSTYTSAVQYF	TGTGCCAGCAGCACCTACACTAGCGCAGTTCAGTACTTC
.	TRBV29-1	TRBJ2-7	TRBD1	CSAEQGAGEQYF	TGCAGCGCGGAACAGGGGGCGGGAGAGCAGTACTTC
.	TRBV7-9	TRBJ2-3	.	CASSFLAPSSERTDTQYF	TGTGCCAGCAGCTTCTTAGCTCCCTCTAGCGAACGGACAGATACGCAGTATTTT
.	TRBV18	TRBJ1-5	.	CASSQTLGQYSNQPQHF	TGTGCCAGCTCACAGACGTTAGGACAGTATAGCAATCAGCCCCAGCATTTT
.	TRBV19	TRBJ1-6	.	CASSESGVSPLHF	TGTGCCAGCTCAGAGTCCGGGGTCTCACCCCTCCACTTT
.	TRBV7-7	TRBJ2-5	.	CASSPLATQETQYF	TGTGCTAGCAGCCCCCTAGCGACCCAAGAGACCCAGTACTTC